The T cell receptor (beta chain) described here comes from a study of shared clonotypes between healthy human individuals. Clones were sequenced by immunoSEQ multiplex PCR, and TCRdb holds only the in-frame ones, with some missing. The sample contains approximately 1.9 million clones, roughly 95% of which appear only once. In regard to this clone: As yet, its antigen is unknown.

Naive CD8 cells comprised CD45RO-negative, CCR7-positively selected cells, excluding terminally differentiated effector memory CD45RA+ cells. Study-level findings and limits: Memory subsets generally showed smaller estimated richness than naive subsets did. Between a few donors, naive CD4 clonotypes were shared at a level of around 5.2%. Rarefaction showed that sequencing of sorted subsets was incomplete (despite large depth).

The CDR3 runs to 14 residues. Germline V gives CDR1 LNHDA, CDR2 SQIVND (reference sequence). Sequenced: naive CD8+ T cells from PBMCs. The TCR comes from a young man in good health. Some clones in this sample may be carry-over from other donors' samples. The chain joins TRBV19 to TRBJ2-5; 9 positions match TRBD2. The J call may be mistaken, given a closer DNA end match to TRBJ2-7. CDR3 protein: CASSFSGSYYEQYF. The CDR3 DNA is TGTGCCAGTAGTTTTAGCGGGAGTTACTACGAGCAGTACTTC.